This T cell receptor (beta chain) was sequenced for a study of cytomegalovirus exposure and HLA in healthy donors. Study summary: An early release of data contained approximately 80 million unique TCRs, which came from HLA-typed donors. Study conclusions and caveats: Presence/absence analyses treated sequencing depth as roughly uniform across donors. TCR beta V- and J-gene trimming was later associated with a missense DCLRE1C variant.

The PCR had 60 Vbeta and 13 Jbeta primers. Clones were sequenced by immunoSEQ multiplex PCR, and TCRdb holds only the in-frame ones, with some missing. The sample shows approximately 260,000 clones, about four fifths of them seen only once. The CDR3 is 14 residues long. The germline gives CDR1 SGHTA, CDR2 FQGNSA. V lost 4 bases to trimming and J lost 2 bases, with 12 bases between them. Note on this clone: Its target is unknown.

Sample: PBMCs. The chain has TRBV7-2 and TRBJ2-7; D possibly corresponds to TRBD2 (6 bases). The source is a woman between 40 and 50 years old in good health and CMV-seropositive. The CDR3, as DNA: TGTGCCAGCAGCTGGGACTCGTGGGCCTACGAGCAGTACTTC. It translates to CASSWDSWAYEQYF.